This T cell receptor (beta chain) originates from a study of OX40 agonist ivuxolimab in advanced cancers. Data came from immunoSEQ multiplex PCR; TCRdb stores just in-frame clones and leaves some out. Counted here are roughly 73,000 clones, around nine tenths occurring once; the ten biggest clones make up under 3%. Study-wide points: Circulating CD4+ and CD8+ T cells showed clonal expansion by week 6 at 0.1 to 3.0 mg/kg. Compared with CD4+, CD8+ T cells on average had more expanded clones.

Germline V gene lookup returns CDR1 SGDLS and CDR2 YYNGEE. The CDR3 loop spans 13 amino acids. V dropped 4 bases and J dropped 9 bases, with 13 bases sitting between them. As regards this clone: Its antigen remains unknown.

This TCR came from an adult with an advanced solid tumor such as melanoma, head and neck, liver or kidney cancer. Specimen: CD4+ or CD8+ T cells sorted from blood, collected in a trial of the OX40 agonist ivuxolimab. The V call is TRBV9, the J call TRBJ2-2; unclear D gene. The DNA of the CDR3 is TGTGCCAGCAGCACTGATCCCGGTCGGGAGCTGTTTTTT. This sequence encodes CASSTDPGRELFF.